Sequencing of this TCR beta chain was carried out in a study of blood T cell repertoires in COVID-19. Across the whole study: Samples representing acute and convalescent COVID-19 were sourced from the United States, Italy and Spain.

This clone is classed as medium-sized. The length of the CDR3 is 14 residues. The germline V and J ends were trimmed by 2 bases and 4 bases, with 14 bases remaining between them. Germline CDR1 GTSNPN, CDR2 SVGIG (reference sequence). Per the authors' pipeline: Estimates of nucleated cell counts were drawn from the amplification of reference gene primers. TCRdb keeps only in-frame clones here, not all; method: immunoSEQ multiplex PCR. V and J calls and clone size are as listed in that table; D and trimming were resolved from the DNA. The sample lists 44,000 or so clones; around 80% were seen once. This sequence joins TRBV30 and TRBJ1-2, with unresolved D. The TCR originated in an elderly man in a cohort sampled during active COVID-19. The sample taken for sequencing was peripheral blood. For the CDR3, the DNA is TGTGCCTGGAGTCAAAGGTGGAGAGTCTATGGCTACACCTTC. Amino acids: CAWSQRWRVYGYTF. The whole variable domain, remainder taken from reference TRBV30 and TRBJ1-2, is SQTIHQWPATLVQPVGSPLSLECTVEGTSNPNLYWYRQAAGRGLQLLFYSVGIGQISSEVPQNLSASRPQDRQFILSSKKLLLSDSGFYLCAWSQRWRVYGYTFGSGTRLTVV.